This T cell receptor beta chain was observed in a study of shared clonotypes between healthy human individuals (TCRdb year 2020). Concerning the study at large: The cohort included three men and two women between 18 and 49 years of age. For each donor, CD4 naive and CD4 memory were each given three plates, CD8 naive was given two plates, and CD8 memory was given one plate. To estimate repertoire size and how much clonotype sharing occurs between individuals, the study deeply sequenced the blood TCR repertoires of five or six healthy adults. Libraries were prepared and TCR repertoires were sequenced by different laboratories using diverse techniques, in order to increase sequencing depth and limit assay-specific biases. Between about 0.8 and 9 billion PBMCs per donor were obtained by leukapheresis. Summary of the overall study and its limitations: Based on pairwise subsampling, the degree of clonotype sharing among donors was expected to be affected by sequencing depth. Compared with non-shared clonotypes, clonotypes shared by all four sorted-subset donors had higher generation probabilities. When a handful of donors were compared, the shared fraction of clonotypes was roughly 5% for naive CD4, more than 3% for naive CD8, 2.3% for memory CD4, and 0.4% for memory CD8. Naive subsets generally had larger estimated clonotype richness than memory subsets. Sampling was limited to blood, and TCR repertoires in tissue likely differ from TCR repertoires in blood. Incomplete sequencing was indicated by rarefaction of sorted-subset datasets, despite the large sequencing depth. Because the study included only a small number of donors, the genetic and exposure-history diversity represented was limited.

TCR CDR3 regions were amplified from genomic DNA by multiplex PCR using the deep immunoSEQ assay. Extracted genomic DNA from each cell subset was distributed evenly across all wells of several immunoSEQ 96-well plates, and each plate was treated as a replicate. For sorted subsets, around 200 ng genomic DNA, equal to about 30,000 T cell genomes, was loaded into each replicate PCR. Purified libraries were quantified with a Qubit 3.0 fluorometer, sized on a Bioanalyzer 2100, and re-quantified with the KAPA Library Quantification kit. Each immunoSEQ 96-well plate was sequenced on its own single-read 150-cycle Illumina NextSeq 550 flow cell. In the paper's pipeline: Because the immunoSEQ output held only junctional sequences and lacked quality scores, the filtering could not match the filtering applied to full-length reads. Sequences were annotated with PyIR, a Python wrapper for IgBLAST v1.9, and V/J genes and CDR3 were assigned using IMGT germline references. Any read was removed if the V/J assignment was weak (E-value above 1e-6), the CDR3 was missing, or the read contained stop codons, out-of-frame junctions, or ambiguous translated residues. V3J clonotypes were defined as sequences sharing the same inferred V gene, J gene, and CDR3 amino acid sequence. Percentage overlap between repertoires was computed as shared unique clonotypes divided by the size of the smaller repertoire. Three approaches were used to assess repertoire richness: RTK rarefaction, the Chao1 estimator, and Recon v2.1 estimates of unobserved clonotypes. Generation probabilities for all TCRbeta clonotypes obtained by the gDNA method from a handful of donors were computed using OLGA. Drawn from immuneACCESS, this table holds only the in-frame rearrangements with V and J called that TCRdb kept. Clones are partly lost; checked studies trace under half to an unresolved V gene and leave the rest unexplained. The V and J calls and the clone size are those of that table, but D and trimming were determined from the DNA. The sample table shows over 850,000 clones, and about 84% are seen once. 0.5% to 0.6% of the sample is held by the ten biggest clonotypes.

The CDR3 has 13 amino acids, counting the end cysteine and phenylalanine. Only the CDR3 part of the read is kept: 39 bases, read in frame from the first base. Germline trimming: 5 bases from V, 4 bases from J; junction bases outside gene matches: 2. Taken from the germline V gene, the CDR1 and CDR2 loops are SGHTA and FQGNSA. On this clone: The antigen it binds to is not known. Base qualities are not provided; no much larger clone lies one nucleotide away.

Healthy HIV-negative adults with no recently reported acute infections or vaccinations were included as donors. Only Caucasian adults living in Nashville, Tennessee, USA were represented among the donors. Magnetic negative selection was used to enrich CD4+ T cells, after which naive cells were positively selected on CD45RA and the negative fraction became the memory subset. After blood collection by leukapheresis, PBMCs were isolated using Ficoll-Histopaque density gradient centrifugation and then cryopreserved in the vapor phase of liquid nitrogen. Analytical flow cytometry was used to check the purity and quantity of every magnetically sorted T cell population. Genomic DNA was isolated from each sorted fraction and quantified by UV absorbance on a Nanodrop 2000c.

The TCR originated in a man younger than 30 in good health. Some clones in this sample may be carry-over from other donors' samples. Rearrangement joined TRBV7-2 to TRBJ1-1, and 9 bases in between align with TRBD1. Sequencing input: memory CD4+ T cells from PBMCs. This specimen's cell subset or site label, per the study, means: CD45RA-negative fraction. The sequence in DNA is TGTGCCAGCAGCCAGGACAGGGGCACTGAAGCTTTCTTT. It translates to CASSQDRGTEAFF.